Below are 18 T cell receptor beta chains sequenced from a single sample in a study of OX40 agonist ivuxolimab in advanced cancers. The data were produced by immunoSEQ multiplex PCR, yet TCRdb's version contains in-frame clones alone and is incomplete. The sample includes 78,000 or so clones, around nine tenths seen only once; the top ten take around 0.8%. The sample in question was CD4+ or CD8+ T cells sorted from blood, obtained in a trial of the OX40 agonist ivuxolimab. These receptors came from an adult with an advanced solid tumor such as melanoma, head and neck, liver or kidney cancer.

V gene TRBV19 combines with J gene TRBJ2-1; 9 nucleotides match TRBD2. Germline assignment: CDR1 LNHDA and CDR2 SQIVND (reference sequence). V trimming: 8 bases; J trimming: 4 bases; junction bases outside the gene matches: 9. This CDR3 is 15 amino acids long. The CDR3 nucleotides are TGTGCCAGTCGAAGGAGGACTAGCGATTACAATGAGCAGTTCTTC. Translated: CASRRRTSDYNEQFF.

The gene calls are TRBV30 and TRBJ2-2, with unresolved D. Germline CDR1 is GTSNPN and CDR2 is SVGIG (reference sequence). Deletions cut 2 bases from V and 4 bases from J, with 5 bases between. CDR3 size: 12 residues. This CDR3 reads CAWSWGTGELFF. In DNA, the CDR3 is TGTGCCTGGAGTTGGGGCACCGGGGAGCTGTTTTTT.

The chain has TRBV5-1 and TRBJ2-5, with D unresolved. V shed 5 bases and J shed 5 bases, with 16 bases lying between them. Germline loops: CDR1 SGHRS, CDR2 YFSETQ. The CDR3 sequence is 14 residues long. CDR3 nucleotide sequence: TGCGCCAGCAGTACGGCCGGGCTCAGGGAGACCCAGTACTTC. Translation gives CASSTAGLRETQYF.

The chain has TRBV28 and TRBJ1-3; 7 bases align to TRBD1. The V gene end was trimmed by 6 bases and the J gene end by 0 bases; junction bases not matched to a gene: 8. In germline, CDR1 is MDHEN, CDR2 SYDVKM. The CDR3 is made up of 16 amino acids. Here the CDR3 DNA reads TGTGCCAGCAGCTTCCAGACAGGGAGCTCTGGAAACACCATATATTTT. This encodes CASSFQTGSSGNTIYF. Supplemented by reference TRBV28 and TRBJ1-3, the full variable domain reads DVKVTQSSRYLVKRTGEKVFLECVQDMDHENMFWYRQDPGLGLRLIYFSYDVKMKEKGDIPEGYSVSREKKERFSLILESASTNQTSMYLCASSFQTGSSGNTIYFGEGSWLTVV.

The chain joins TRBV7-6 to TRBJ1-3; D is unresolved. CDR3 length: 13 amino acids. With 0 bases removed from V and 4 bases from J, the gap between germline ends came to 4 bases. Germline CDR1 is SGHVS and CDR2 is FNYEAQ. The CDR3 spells CASSLAPGNTIYF. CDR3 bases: TGTGCCAGCAGCTTAGCGCCCGGAAACACCATATATTTT.

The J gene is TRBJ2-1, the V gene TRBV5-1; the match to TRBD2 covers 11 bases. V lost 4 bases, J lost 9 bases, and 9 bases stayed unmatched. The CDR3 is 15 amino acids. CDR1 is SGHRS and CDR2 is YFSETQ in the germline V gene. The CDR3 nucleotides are TGCGCCAGCAGCCAGGGTAGCGGGGGGGCCAGTGAGCAGTTCTTC. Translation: CASSQGSGGASEQFF.

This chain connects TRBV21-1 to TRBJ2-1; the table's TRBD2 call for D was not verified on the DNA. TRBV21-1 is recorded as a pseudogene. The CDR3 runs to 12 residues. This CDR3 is CASSRESGEQFF. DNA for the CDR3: TGTGCCAGCAGCCGCGAGAGCGGGGAGCAGTTCTTC.

The CDR3 DNA reads as TGTGCCAGCAGTTACTCGAACGGGAGGGGCGAGCAGTACTTC. The encoded protein is CASSYSNGRGEQYF. The J gene is TRBJ2-7, the V gene TRBV6-5; TRBD2 aligns across 8 bases. Per the germline V gene, CDR1 is MNHEY and CDR2 is SVGAGI. The length of the CDR3 is 14 residues. The V and J ends lost 0 bases and 6 bases, in that order; junction bases with no gene match: 4.

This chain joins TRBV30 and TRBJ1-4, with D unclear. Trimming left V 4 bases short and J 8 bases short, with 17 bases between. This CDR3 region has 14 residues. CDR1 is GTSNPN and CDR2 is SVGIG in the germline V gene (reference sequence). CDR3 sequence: CAWTPRSATEKLFF. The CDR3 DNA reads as TGTGCCTGGACCCCTCGCAGCGCCACAGAAAAACTGTTTTTT.

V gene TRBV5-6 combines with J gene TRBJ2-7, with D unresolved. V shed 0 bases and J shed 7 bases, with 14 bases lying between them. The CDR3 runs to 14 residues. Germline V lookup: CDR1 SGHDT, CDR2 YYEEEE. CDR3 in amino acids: CASSLGWAGEEQYF. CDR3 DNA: TGTGCCAGCAGCTTGGGGTGGGCTGGAGAAGAGCAGTACTTC. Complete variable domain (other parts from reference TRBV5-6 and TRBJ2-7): DAGVTQSPTHLIKTRGQQVTLRCSPKSGHDTVSWYQQALGQGPQFIFQYYEEEERQRGNFPDRFSGHQFPNYSSELNVNALLLGDSALYLCASSLGWAGEEQYFGPGTRLTVT.

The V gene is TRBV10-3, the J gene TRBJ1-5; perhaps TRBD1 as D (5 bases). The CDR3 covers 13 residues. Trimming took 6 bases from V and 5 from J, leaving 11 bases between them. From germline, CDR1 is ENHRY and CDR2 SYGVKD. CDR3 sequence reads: CAIRRGLDQPQHF. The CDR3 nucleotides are TGTGCCATCAGGAGGGGTTTGGATCAGCCCCAGCATTTT.

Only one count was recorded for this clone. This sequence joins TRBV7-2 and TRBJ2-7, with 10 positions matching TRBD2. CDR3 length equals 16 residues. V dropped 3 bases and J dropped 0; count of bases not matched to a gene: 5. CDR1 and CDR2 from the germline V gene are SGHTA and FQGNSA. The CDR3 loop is CASSFSAGGSSYEQYF. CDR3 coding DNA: TGTGCCAGCAGCTTCTCAGCGGGGGGGAGCTCCTACGAGCAGTACTTC.

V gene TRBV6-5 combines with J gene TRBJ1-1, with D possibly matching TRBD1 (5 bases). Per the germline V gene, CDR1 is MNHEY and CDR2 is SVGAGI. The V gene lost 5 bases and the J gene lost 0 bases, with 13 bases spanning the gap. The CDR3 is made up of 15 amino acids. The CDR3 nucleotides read TGTGCCAGCAGTAAAAACAGGCTCATGAACACTGAAGCTTTCTTT. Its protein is CASSKNRLMNTEAFF.

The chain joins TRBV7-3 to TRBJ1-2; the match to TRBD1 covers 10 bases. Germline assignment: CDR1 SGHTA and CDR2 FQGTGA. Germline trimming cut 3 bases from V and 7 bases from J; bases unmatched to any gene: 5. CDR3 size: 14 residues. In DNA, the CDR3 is TGTGCCAGCAGCTTGAAGGGACAGGGGACTGGCTACACCTTC. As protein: CASSLKGQGTGYTF.

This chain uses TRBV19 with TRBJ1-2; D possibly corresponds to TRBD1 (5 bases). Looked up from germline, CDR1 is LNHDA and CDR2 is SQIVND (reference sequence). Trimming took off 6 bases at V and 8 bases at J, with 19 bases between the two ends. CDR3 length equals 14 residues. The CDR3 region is CASRGHGTLWGYTF. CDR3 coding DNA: TGTGCCAGTAGGGGGCACGGGACTCTTTGGGGCTACACCTTC. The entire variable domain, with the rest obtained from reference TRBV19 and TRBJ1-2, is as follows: DGGITQSPKYLFRKEGQNVTLSCEQNLNHDAMYWYRQDPGQGLRLIYYSQIVNDFQKGDIAEGYSVSREKKESFPLTVTSAQKNPTAFYLCASRGHGTLWGYTFGSGTRLTVV.

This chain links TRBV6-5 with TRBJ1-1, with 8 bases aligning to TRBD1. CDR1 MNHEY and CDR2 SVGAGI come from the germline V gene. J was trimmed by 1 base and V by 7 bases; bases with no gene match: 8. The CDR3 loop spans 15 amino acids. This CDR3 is CASNRRDRTNTEAFF. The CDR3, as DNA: TGTGCCAGCAATAGACGGGACAGGACGAACACTGAAGCTTTCTTT.

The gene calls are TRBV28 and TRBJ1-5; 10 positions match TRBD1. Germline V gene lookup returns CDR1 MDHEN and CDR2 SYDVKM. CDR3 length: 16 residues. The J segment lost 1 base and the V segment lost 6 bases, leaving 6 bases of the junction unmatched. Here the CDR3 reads CASRRGQGLSNQPQHF. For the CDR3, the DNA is TGTGCCAGCAGGCGGGGACAGGGGCTAAGCAATCAGCCCCAGCATTTT.

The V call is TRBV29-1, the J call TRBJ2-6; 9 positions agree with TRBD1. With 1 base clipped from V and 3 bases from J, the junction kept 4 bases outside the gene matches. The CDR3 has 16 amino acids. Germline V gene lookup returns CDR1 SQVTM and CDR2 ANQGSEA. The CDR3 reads CSVEGDRVHGANVLTF. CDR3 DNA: TGCAGCGTTGAAGGGGACAGGGTTCATGGGGCCAACGTCCTGACTTTC.